This T cell receptor (beta chain) was recovered during a study of cytomegalovirus exposure and HLA in healthy donors. Germline V CDR1 and CDR2: LNHDA, SQIVND (reference sequence). CDR3 size: 17 residues. With 5 bases clipped from V and 7 bases from J, the junction kept 15 bases outside the gene matches. Of note for this clone: Its antigen is not known.

Broader study findings: There were about 160 TCR beta chains listed as cytomegalovirus-associated. Later genetic work tied a missense DCLRE1C variant to beta-chain V and J trimming. Immune exposure was documented only through CMV serostatus.

The PCR was carried out with 60 Vbeta primers and 13 Jbeta primers. Clones were sequenced by immunoSEQ multiplex PCR, and TCRdb holds only the in-frame ones, with some missing. The repertoire has tens of thousands of clones, around 79% of them found once; the top ten carry approximately 14%. Input material: PBMCs. The chain employs TRBV19 and TRBJ2-7, with 12 bases fitting TRBD1. The sequence was obtained from a woman aged 35 to 49 in good health and CMV-seropositive. The CDR3 nucleotides read TGTGCCAGTAGTCCCTCCTGGGGGGGACAGGGGGCAGGGGAGCAGTACTTC. Amino acids: CASSPSWGGQGAGEQYF.